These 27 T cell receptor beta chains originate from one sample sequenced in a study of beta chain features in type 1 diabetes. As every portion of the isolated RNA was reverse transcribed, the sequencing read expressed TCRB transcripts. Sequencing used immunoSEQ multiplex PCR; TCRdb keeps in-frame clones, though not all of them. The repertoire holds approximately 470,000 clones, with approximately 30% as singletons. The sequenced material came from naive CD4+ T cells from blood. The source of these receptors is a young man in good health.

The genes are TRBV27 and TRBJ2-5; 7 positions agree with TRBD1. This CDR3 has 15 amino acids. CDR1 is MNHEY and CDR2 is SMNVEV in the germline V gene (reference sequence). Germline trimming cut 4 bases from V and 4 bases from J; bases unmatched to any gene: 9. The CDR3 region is CASSSTSQGTETQYF. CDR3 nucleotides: TGTGCCAGCAGTTCCACTTCACAGGGGACAGAGACCCAGTACTTC.

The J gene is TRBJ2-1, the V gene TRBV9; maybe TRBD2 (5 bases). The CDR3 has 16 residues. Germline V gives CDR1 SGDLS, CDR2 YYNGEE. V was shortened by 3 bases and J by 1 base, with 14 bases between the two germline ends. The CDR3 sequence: CASSGGSGTSYNEQFF. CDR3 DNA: TGTGCCAGCAGCGGTGGAAGCGGAACGTCCTACAATGAGCAGTTCTTC.

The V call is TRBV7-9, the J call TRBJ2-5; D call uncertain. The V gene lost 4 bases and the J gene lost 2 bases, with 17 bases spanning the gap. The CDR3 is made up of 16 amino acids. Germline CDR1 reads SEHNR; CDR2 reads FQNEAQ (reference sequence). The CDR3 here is CASSSGPIRVQETQYF. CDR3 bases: TGTGCCAGCAGCTCAGGACCAATAAGGGTGCAAGAGACCCAGTACTTC.

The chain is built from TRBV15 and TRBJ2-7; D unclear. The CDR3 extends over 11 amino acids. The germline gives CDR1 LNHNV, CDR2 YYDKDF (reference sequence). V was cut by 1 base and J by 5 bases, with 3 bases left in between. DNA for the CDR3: TGTGCCACCAGCAGAGGGGACGAGCAGTACTTC. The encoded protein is CATSRGDEQYF.

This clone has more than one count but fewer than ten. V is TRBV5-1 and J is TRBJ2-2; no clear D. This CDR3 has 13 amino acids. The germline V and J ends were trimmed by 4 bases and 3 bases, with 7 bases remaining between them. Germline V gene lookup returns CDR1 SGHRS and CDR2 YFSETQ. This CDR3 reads CASSQQHTGELFF. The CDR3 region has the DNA TGCGCCAGCAGCCAACAGCACACCGGGGAGCTGTTTTTT.

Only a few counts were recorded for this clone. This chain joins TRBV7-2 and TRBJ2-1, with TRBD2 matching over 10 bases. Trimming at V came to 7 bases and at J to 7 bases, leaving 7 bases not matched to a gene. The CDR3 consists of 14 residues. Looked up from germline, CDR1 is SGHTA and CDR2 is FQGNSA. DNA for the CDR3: TGTGCCAGCAATTGGGCTAGCGGGAGTAATGAGCAGTTCTTC. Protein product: CASNWASGSNEQFF.

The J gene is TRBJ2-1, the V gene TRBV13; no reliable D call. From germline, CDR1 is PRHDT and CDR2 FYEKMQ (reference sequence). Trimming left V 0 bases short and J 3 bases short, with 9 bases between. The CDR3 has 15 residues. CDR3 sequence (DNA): TGTGCCAGCAGCTTAGGTCGGGTAGGCTACAATGAGCAGTTCTTC. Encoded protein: CASSLGRVGYNEQFF.

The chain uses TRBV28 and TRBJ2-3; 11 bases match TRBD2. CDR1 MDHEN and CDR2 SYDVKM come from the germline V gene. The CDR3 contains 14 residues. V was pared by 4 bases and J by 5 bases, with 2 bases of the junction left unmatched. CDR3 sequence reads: CASSYSGRGDTQYF. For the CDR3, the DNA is TGTGCCAGCAGTTATAGCGGGAGGGGAGATACGCAGTATTTT.

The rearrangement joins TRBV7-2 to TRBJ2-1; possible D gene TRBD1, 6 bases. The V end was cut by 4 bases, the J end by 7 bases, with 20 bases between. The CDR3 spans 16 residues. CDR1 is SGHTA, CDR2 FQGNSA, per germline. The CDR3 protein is CASSSAANRARNEQFF. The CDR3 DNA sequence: TGTGCCAGCAGCTCGGCCGCTAACAGGGCTAGGAATGAGCAGTTCTTC. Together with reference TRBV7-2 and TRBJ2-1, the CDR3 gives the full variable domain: GAGVSQSPSNKVTEKGKDVELRCDPISGHTALYWYRQSLGQGLEFLIYFQGNSAPDKSGLPSDRFSAERTGGSVSTLTIQRTQQEDSAVYLCASSSAANRARNEQFFGPGTRLTVL.

The CDR3, as DNA: TGTGCCAGCAGCGTAGACTACGGGGATACGCAGTATTTT. This translates into CASSVDYGDTQYF. The chain carries TRBV9 and TRBJ2-3; D not resolved. The V and J ends lost 0 bases and 6 bases respectively, with 8 bases between them. CDR1 is SGDLS and CDR2 is YYNGEE in the germline V gene. The CDR3 is 13 residues long.

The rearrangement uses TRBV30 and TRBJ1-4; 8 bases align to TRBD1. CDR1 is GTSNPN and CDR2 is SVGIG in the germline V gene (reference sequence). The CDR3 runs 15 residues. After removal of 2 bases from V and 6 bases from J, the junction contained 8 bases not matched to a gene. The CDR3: CAWSSRTGSYEKLFF. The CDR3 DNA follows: TGTGCCTGGAGTTCAAGGACAGGGAGTTATGAAAAACTGTTTTTT.

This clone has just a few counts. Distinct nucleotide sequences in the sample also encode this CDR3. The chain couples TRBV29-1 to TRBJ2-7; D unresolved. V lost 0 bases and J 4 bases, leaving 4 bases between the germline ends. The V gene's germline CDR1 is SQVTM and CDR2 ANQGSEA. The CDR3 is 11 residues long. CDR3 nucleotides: TGCAGCGTTGAAGAGGGGTACGAGCAGTACTTC. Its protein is CSVEEGYEQYF.

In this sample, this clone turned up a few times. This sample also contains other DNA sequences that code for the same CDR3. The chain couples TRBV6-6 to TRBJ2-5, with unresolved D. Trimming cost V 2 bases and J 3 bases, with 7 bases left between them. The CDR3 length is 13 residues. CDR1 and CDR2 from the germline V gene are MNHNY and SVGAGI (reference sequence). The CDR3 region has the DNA TGTGCCAGCAGTTACGCGGCTGAAGAGACCCAGTACTTC. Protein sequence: CASSYAAEETQYF.

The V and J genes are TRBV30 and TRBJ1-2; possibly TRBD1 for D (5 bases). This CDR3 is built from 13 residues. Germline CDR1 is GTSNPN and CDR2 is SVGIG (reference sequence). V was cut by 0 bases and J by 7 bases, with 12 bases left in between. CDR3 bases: TGTGCCTGGAGTGTAGTCAGGGACTCTGGCTACACCTTC. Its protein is CAWSVVRDSGYTF.

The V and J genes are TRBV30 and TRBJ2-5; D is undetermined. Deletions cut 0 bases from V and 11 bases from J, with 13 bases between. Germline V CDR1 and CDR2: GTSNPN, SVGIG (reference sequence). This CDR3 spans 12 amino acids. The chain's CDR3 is CAWSVGELGQYF. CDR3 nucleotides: TGTGCCTGGAGTGTAGGCGAGCTGGGGCAGTACTTC.

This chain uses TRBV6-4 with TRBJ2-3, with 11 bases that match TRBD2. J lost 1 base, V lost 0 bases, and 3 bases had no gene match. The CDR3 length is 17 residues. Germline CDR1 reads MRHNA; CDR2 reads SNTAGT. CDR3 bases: TGTGCCAGCAGTGACTCGATGACTAGCGGGGGCACAGATACGCAGTATTTT. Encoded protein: CASSDSMTSGGTDTQYF.

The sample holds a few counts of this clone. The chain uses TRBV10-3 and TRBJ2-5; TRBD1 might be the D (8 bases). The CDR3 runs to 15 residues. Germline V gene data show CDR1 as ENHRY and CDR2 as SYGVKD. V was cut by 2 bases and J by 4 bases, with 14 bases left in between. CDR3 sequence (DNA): TGTGCCATCAGTGAGGACAGGGGAGGGGGAGAGACCCAGTACTTC. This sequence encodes CAISEDRGGGETQYF.

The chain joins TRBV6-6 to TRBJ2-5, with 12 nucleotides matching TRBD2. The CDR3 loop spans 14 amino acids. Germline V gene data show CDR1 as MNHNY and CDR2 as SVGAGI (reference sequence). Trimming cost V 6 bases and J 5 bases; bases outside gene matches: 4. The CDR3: CASRTSGRGETQYF. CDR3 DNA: TGTGCCAGCAGGACTAGCGGGAGAGGCGAGACCCAGTACTTC.

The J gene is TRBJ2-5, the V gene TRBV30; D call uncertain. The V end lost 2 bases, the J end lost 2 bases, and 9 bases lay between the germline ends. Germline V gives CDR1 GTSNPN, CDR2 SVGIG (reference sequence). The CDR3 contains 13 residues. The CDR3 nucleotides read TGTGCCTGGAGTCATGGACCGCAAGAGACCCAGTACTTC. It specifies CAWSHGPQETQYF.

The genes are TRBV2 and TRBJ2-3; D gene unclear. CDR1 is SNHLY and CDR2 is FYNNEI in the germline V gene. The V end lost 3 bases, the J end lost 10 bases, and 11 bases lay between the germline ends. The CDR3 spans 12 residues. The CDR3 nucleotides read TGTGCCAGCAGTGAGTCGGCTACCCCGCAGTATTTT. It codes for CASSESATPQYF.

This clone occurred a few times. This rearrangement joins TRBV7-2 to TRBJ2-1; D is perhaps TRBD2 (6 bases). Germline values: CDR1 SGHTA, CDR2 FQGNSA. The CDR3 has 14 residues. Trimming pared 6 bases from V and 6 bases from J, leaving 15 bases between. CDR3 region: CASRREHPINEQFF. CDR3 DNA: TGTGCCAGCAGGCGGGAACACCCGATCAATGAGCAGTTCTTC.

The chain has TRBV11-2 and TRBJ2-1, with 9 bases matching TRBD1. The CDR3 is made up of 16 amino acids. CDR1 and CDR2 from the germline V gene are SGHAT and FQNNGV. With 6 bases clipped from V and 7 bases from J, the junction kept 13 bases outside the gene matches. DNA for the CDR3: TGTGCCAGCAGGATCCCGGGACAGGGCAGGGAAAATGAGCAGTTCTTC. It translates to CASRIPGQGRENEQFF.

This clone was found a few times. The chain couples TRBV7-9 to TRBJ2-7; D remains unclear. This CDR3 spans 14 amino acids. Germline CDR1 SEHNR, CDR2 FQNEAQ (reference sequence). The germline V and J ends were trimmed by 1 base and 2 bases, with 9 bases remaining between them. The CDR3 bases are TGTGCCAGCAGCTTAGAGGGTGGGACCTACGAGCAGTACTTC. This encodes CASSLEGGTYEQYF.

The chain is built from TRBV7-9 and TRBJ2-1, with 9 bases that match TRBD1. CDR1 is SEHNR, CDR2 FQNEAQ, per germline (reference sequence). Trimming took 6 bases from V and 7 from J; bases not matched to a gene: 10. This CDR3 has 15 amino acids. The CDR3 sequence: CASSPRDREMNEQFF. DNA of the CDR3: TGTGCCAGCAGTCCCCGGGACAGGGAGATGAATGAGCAGTTCTTC. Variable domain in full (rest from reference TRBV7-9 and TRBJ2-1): DTGVSQNPRHKITKRGQNVTFRCDPISEHNRLYWYRQTLGQGPEFLTYFQNEAQLEKSRLLSDRFSAERPKGSFSTLEIQRTEQGDSAMYLCASSPRDREMNEQFFGPGTRLTVL.

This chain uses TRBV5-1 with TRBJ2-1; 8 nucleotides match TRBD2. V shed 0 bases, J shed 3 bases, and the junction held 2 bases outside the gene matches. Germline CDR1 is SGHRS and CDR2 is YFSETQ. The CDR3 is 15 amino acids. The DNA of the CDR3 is TGCGCCAGCAGCTTGGCTGGGACTAGCTACAATGAGCAGTTCTTC. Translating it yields CASSLAGTSYNEQFF.

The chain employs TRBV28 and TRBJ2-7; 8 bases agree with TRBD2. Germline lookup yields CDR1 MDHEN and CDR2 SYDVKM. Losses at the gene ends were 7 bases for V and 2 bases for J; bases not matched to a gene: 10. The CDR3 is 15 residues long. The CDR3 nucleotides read TGTGCCAGCACGCGGGGGGACATGGCTCCCTACGAGCAGTACTTC. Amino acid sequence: CASTRGDMAPYEQYF. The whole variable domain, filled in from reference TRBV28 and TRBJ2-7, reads DVKVTQSSRYLVKRTGEKVFLECVQDMDHENMFWYRQDPGLGLRLIYFSYDVKMKEKGDIPEGYSVSREKKERFSLILESASTNQTSMYLCASTRGDMAPYEQYFGPGTRLTVT.

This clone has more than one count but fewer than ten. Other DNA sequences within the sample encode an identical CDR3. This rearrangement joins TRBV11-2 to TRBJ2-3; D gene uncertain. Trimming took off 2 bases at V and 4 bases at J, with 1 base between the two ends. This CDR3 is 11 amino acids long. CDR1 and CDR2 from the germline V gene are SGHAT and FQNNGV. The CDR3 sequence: CASSLSDTQYF. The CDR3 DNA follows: TGTGCCAGCAGCTTATCAGATACGCAGTATTTT.